A single sample gave rise to the 20 T cell receptor beta chains below, sequenced in a study of cytomegalovirus exposure and HLA in healthy donors. This PCR relied on a set of 60 Vbeta primers and 13 Jbeta primers. Assay: immunoSEQ multiplex PCR; the TCRdb copy retains only in-frame clones and omits some. The data hold around 160,000 clones, with around 79% observed a single time. Sequenced: PBMCs. The receptor source for this set is a man between 35 and 55 years old in good health and CMV-seropositive.

The chain joins TRBV6-1 to TRBJ1-1, with 7 bases aligning to TRBD1. The length of the CDR3 is 13 residues. Germline-derived CDR1 and CDR2 are MNHNS and SASEGT. The V and J ends lost 6 bases and 11 bases, in that order; junction bases with no gene match: 12. The CDR3 bases are TGTGCCAGCAGCCAGGACAGGTCCAGCCTGGCTTTCTTT. As protein: CASSQDRSSLAFF.

The chain combines TRBV19 with TRBJ2-3; D is unresolved. This CDR3 comprises 16 residues. V gave up 2 bases and J gave up 0 bases, with 12 bases separating them. Germline CDR1 LNHDA, CDR2 SQIVND (reference sequence). CDR3 amino acids: CASSIFYGTSTDTQYF. CDR3 bases: TGTGCCAGTAGTATATTCTACGGTACTAGCACAGATACGCAGTATTTT.

In this sample, this clone turned up once. The chain is built from TRBV6-5 and TRBJ2-2; D is unresolved. Germline V gene lookup returns CDR1 MNHEY and CDR2 SVGAGI. With 6 bases removed from V and 2 bases from J, the gap between germline ends came to 10 bases. The length of the CDR3 is 14 residues. The CDR3 DNA reads as TGTGCCAGCAGGCCGCTAGGAAACACCGGGGAGCTGTTTTTT. Encoded protein: CASRPLGNTGELFF.

The CDR3 DNA reads TGTGCCAGCAAGGACGGAGGGAGCACTGAAGCTTTCTTT. Its translation: CASKDGGSTEAFF. The genes are TRBV2 and TRBJ1-1; D gene uncertain. The length of the CDR3 is 13 residues. CDR1 SNHLY and CDR2 FYNNEI come from the germline V gene. V was cut by 7 bases and J by 4 bases, with 13 bases left in between.

The chain is built from TRBV6-5 and TRBJ1-1, with D perhaps matching TRBD1 (6 bases). Germline V lookup: CDR1 MNHEY, CDR2 SVGAGI. The germline V and J ends were trimmed by 8 bases and 0 bases, with 16 bases remaining between them. CDR3 length equals 15 residues. The DNA for the CDR3 is TGTGCCAGCTCGGGGAGGGGGGCGATGAACACTGAAGCTTTCTTT. It encodes CASSGRGAMNTEAFF.

This clone came up once. Distinct nucleotide sequences in the sample also encode this CDR3. The chain couples TRBV5-1 to TRBJ2-3, with TRBD2 matching over 12 bases. CDR1 is SGHRS and CDR2 is YFSETQ in the germline V gene. CDR3 length equals 16 residues. With V trimmed by 2 bases and J by 0 bases, 1 base remained unmatched. The CDR3 protein is CASSFGTSGSTDTQYF. DNA of the CDR3: TGCGCCAGCAGCTTTGGGACTAGCGGGAGCACAGATACGCAGTATTTT. The full variable domain, its missing parts supplied by reference TRBV5-1 and TRBJ2-3, is KAGVTQTPRYLIKTRGQQVTLSCSPISGHRSVSWYQQTPGQGLQFLFEYFSETQRNKGNFPGRFSGRQFSNSRSEMNVSTLELGDSALYLCASSFGTSGSTDTQYFGPGTRLTVL.

This clone was detected only once. V usage is TRBV27 and J usage is TRBJ2-1, with 8 bases fitting TRBD2. The CDR3 runs 16 residues. V was pared by 7 bases and J by 0 bases, with 8 bases of the junction left unmatched. Germline CDR1 is MNHEY and CDR2 is SMNVEV (reference sequence). CDR3 sequence: CASNSGSGSSYNEQFF. Written as DNA, the CDR3 is TGTGCCAGCAACTCTGGGAGCGGGAGCTCCTACAATGAGCAGTTCTTC.

This chain connects TRBV6-6 to TRBJ2-3, with 8 positions matching TRBD2. Germline CDR1 reads MNHNY; CDR2 reads SVGAGI (reference sequence). This CDR3 region has 15 residues. J gave up 2 bases and V 5 bases, and 6 bases lay outside the gene matches. Written as DNA, the CDR3 is TGTGCCAGCAGTGGTACGGGGGGGTTCACAGATACGCAGTATTTT. It yields the protein CASSGTGGFTDTQYF.

This clone was detected a few times. This sequence joins TRBV5-6 and TRBJ1-5; the D gene is possibly TRBD1 (5 bases). The CDR3 runs 15 residues. With 4 bases removed from V and 3 bases from J, the gap between germline ends came to 14 bases. CDR1 SGHDT and CDR2 YYEEEE come from the germline V gene. CDR3 bases: TGTGCCAGCAGCCTGGACGGGGGTTACAATCAGCCCCAGCATTTT. This translates into CASSLDGGYNQPQHF.

The chain recombines TRBV7-9 with TRBJ1-4; D call uncertain. CDR1 is SEHNR and CDR2 is FQNEAQ in the germline V gene (reference sequence). The CDR3 is 12 residues long. Trimming removed 8 bases at V and 5 bases at J, with 9 bases between. In nucleotides, the CDR3 is TGTGCCAGCGCTAATGAAAATGAAAAACTGTTTTTT. It yields the protein CASANENEKLFF.

This clone was recorded once. The V gene is TRBV5-4, the J gene TRBJ1-2; 7 nucleotides align to TRBD1. CDR1 is SGHNT and CDR2 is YYREEE in the germline V gene (reference sequence). The CDR3 has 13 residues. V was clipped by 5 bases and J by 7 bases; unmatched bases: 8. The CDR3 loop reads CASSSGQVRGYTF. For the CDR3, the DNA is TGTGCCAGCAGTTCAGGACAGGTCCGTGGCTACACCTTC.

The gene calls are TRBV2 and TRBJ1-2; TRBD1 aligns across 7 bases. Losses at the gene ends were 4 bases for V and 8 bases for J; bases not matched to a gene: 4. CDR3 length: 12 residues. Germline CDR1 is SNHLY and CDR2 is FYNNEI. The CDR3 region is CASSGQGIGYTF. CDR3 DNA sequence: TGTGCCAGCAGTGGACAGGGAATCGGCTACACCTTC. The whole variable domain, remainder taken from reference TRBV2 and TRBJ1-2, is EPEVTQTPSHQVTQMGQEVILRCVPISNHLYFYWYRQILGQKVEFLVSFYNNEISEKSEIFDDQFSVERPDGSNFTLKIRSTKLEDSAMYFCASSGQGIGYTFGSGTRLTVV.

The chain joins TRBV19 to TRBJ1-3; D gene uncertain. The germline gives CDR1 LNHDA, CDR2 SQIVND (reference sequence). The CDR3 is 13 amino acids. Trimming stripped 9 bases from V and 4 bases from J, with 13 bases between. Here the CDR3 reads CASLGGGGNTIYF. The CDR3 coding sequence is TGTGCCAGCTTAGGAGGTGGAGGAAACACCATATATTTT. Complete variable domain (other parts from reference TRBV19 and TRBJ1-3): DGGITQSPKYLFRKEGQNVTLSCEQNLNHDAMYWYRQDPGQGLRLIYYSQIVNDFQKGDIAEGYSVSREKKESFPLTVTSAQKNPTAFYLCASLGGGGNTIYFGEGSWLTVV.

This chain joins TRBV9 and TRBJ2-3; perhaps TRBD2 as D (8 bases). This CDR3 has 20 residues. CDR1 is SGDLS, CDR2 YYNGEE, per germline. V was clipped by 4 bases and J by 4 bases, with 31 bases between them. The CDR3 reads CASSTHRGSSGRKGPDTQYF. CDR3 nucleotides: TGTGCCAGCAGCACTCACAGGGGATCAAGCGGGAGAAAGGGTCCAGATACGCAGTATTTT.

The rearrangement joins TRBV6-5 to TRBJ2-7, with 9 bases fitting TRBD2. Germline trimming cut 0 bases from V and 4 bases from J; bases unmatched to any gene: 7. CDR1 and CDR2 from the germline V gene are MNHEY and SVGAGI. The CDR3 is 16 amino acids. The CDR3 region is CASSYSGASGIYEQYF. CDR3 sequence (DNA): TGTGCCAGCAGTTACTCCGGGGCTAGCGGGATATACGAGCAGTACTTC.

Regarding this clone: At one of its ends the junction is not consistent with the germline gene, which may arise from a read error. The rearrangement links TRBV7-9 to TRBJ2-3; 14 bases are shared with TRBD2. Germline V gene lookup returns CDR1 SEHNR and CDR2 FQNEAQ (reference sequence). CDR3 size: 15 residues. In DNA, the CDR3 is TGTACCAGCAGCTCGACTAGCGGGAGGGCAGATACGCAGTATTTT. Translated: CTSSSTSGRADTQYF.

This clone was picked up one time. The rearrangement joins TRBV28 to TRBJ1-2; TRBD1 is a possible D gene (5 bases). Germline V gene data show CDR1 as MDHEN and CDR2 as SYDVKM. V gave up 8 bases and J gave up 5 bases, with 9 bases separating them. The CDR3 runs 11 residues. CDR3 coding DNA: TGTGCCAGCGGGGGGGATTATGGCTACACCTTC. Encoded protein: CASGGDYGYTF.

This sequence joins TRBV7-9 and TRBJ2-3; 8 bases match TRBD1. The CDR3 runs 16 residues. The germline V gene encodes CDR1 SEHNR and CDR2 FQNEAQ (reference sequence). The junction had 9 bases not matched to a gene; V was cut back by 5 bases and J by 2 bases. CDR3 region: CASSVVGTGNTDTQYF. CDR3 nucleotides: TGTGCCAGCAGCGTCGTCGGGACAGGCAACACAGATACGCAGTATTTT.

The chain joins TRBV28 to TRBJ1-2, with D perhaps TRBD1 (5 bases). Deletions cut 1 base from V and 7 bases from J, with 10 bases between. This CDR3 comprises 13 residues. Per germline, CDR1 MDHEN and CDR2 SYDVKM. CDR3 protein: CASSLSGSGGYTF. The CDR3 DNA reads TGTGCCAGCAGTTTATCAGGGTCTGGTGGCTACACCTTC.

The table lists this clone with a few counts. The gene calls are TRBV10-2 and TRBJ1-5; D is undetermined. V was cut by 3 bases and J by 0 bases, with 9 bases left in between. The CDR3 spans 15 residues. Germline lookup yields CDR1 WSHSY and CDR2 SAAADI. The DNA for the CDR3 is TGCGCCAGCAGTGAAGCGGAATATAGCAATCAGCCCCAGCATTTT. Its translation is CASSEAEYSNQPQHF.